This TCR beta chain was sequenced during a study of early T cells in non-severe SARS-CoV-2 infection. Overall study findings and caveats: Database matching using VDJdb favored anti-spike CD8 responses, with private and CD4 specificities left missing.

Molecules of cDNA were individually given unique molecular identifiers that were attached to them. TCRdb re-called the 5' RACE reads with MiXCR, one entry per CDR3 protein. The profile covers over 45,000 distinct CDR3 sequences, with around 16% appearing a single time and over 4% taken by the ten largest. This clonotype was found a few times. The antigen is undetermined. The V and J ends lost 6 bases and 0 bases respectively, with 16 bases between them. Germline assignment: CDR1 DFQATT and CDR2 SNEGSKA (reference sequence). The CDR3 runs 15 residues. The source was whole blood, collected at baseline. The receptor was derived from an adult who was a healthcare worker with PCR-confirmed SARS-CoV-2 infection or an uninfected control (not recorded which). The chain is built from TRBV20-1 and TRBJ2-3, with D perhaps TRBD1 or TRBD2 (7 bases each). The CDR3 nucleotides read TGCAGTGCATCGCAGGGGGGGGCGAGCACAGATACGCAGTATTTT. This sequence encodes CSASQGGASTDTQYF.